These 18 T cell receptor beta chains came from one sample sequenced in a study of radiotherapy plus CTLA-4 blockade in lung cancer. TCRdb's copy holds only in-frame clones and misses some; the assay was immunoSEQ multiplex PCR. The sample yields some 51,000 clones, about 85% seen once. The sample consisted of peripheral blood, taken from a patient treated with radiotherapy plus ipilimumab. The receptors here all came from a human donor with non-small cell lung cancer who had a complete response to radiotherapy plus ipilimumab.

The chain is built from TRBV7-2 and TRBJ2-7; no definite D call. The CDR3 runs 13 residues. The germline gives CDR1 SGHTA, CDR2 FQGNSA. The V end lost 5 bases, the J end lost 3 bases, and 11 bases lay between the germline ends. The CDR3 loop is CASSPRVSYEQYF. The CDR3 DNA reads TGTGCCAGCAGCCCACGGGTCAGCTACGAGCAGTACTTC.

This chain uses TRBV18 with TRBJ1-2; D gene unclear. V was trimmed by 6 bases and J by 7 bases, leaving 21 bases between them. Germline-derived CDR1 and CDR2 are KGHSH and LQKENI. CDR3 length: 15 amino acids. Written as DNA, the CDR3 is TGTGCCAGCTCCCCGAAGCATCCGGGTCTGGGTGGCTACACCTTC. Translated: CASSPKHPGLGGYTF.

Judged by abundance, this clone is medium-sized. V is TRBV4-2 and J is TRBJ1-1, with TRBD1 identical over 7 bases. The CDR3 totals 16 residues. The germline gives CDR1 LGHNA, CDR2 YNFKEQ. The trim removed 0 bases at V and 1 base at J, leaving 5 bases unmatched. CDR3 sequence (DNA): TGTGCCAGCAGCCAAGATGCCCGACAGGGGAACACTGAAGCTTTCTTT. Protein sequence: CASSQDARQGNTEAFF.

The J gene is TRBJ2-7, the V gene TRBV10-3, with D tentatively TRBD1 (5 bases). The CDR3 is 13 residues long. Germline V gene data show CDR1 as ENHRY and CDR2 as SYGVKD. Trimming took 2 bases from V and 6 from J, leaving 11 bases between them. The CDR3 DNA follows: TGTGCCATCAGTGAGATAGGGGCCGGCGAGCAGTACGTC. Protein sequence: CAISEIGAGEQYV.

This rearrangement joins TRBV30 to TRBJ2-3, with D perhaps matching TRBD1 (6 bases). Germline V gene sequence: CDR1 GTSNPN, CDR2 SVGIG (reference sequence). With 2 bases removed from V and 0 bases from J, the gap between germline ends came to 12 bases. The CDR3 consists of 15 residues. The CDR3 protein is CAWSIPRGSTDTQYF. CDR3 bases: TGTGCCTGGAGTATACCAAGGGGGAGCACAGATACGCAGTATTTT.

V usage is TRBV6-5 and J usage is TRBJ1-1, with 11 bases that match TRBD1. CDR3 length equals 16 residues. The V and J ends lost 2 bases and 5 bases, in that order; junction bases with no gene match: 7. Germline V lookup: CDR1 MNHEY, CDR2 SVGAGI. CDR3 DNA sequence: TGTGCCAGCAGTTACCTCGGGACAGGGGGTTTTACTGAAGCTTTCTTT. Residues: CASSYLGTGGFTEAFF.

V is TRBV6-1 and J is TRBJ2-5, with TRBD2 matching over 7 bases. The ends lost 1 base at V and 4 bases at J; junction bases unmatched: 6. Germline V lookup: CDR1 MNHNS, CDR2 SASEGT. The CDR3 has 15 amino acids. CDR3 protein: CASSEVSAGRETQYF. The CDR3, as DNA: TGTGCCAGCAGTGAAGTCTCAGCGGGGAGAGAGACCCAGTACTTC.

This clone was seen a few times. The rearrangement uses TRBV4-1 and TRBJ1-2, with D maybe TRBD1 (5 bases). This CDR3 region has 14 residues. The V end was cut by 0 bases, the J end by 6 bases, with 11 bases between. Germline V gene data show CDR1 as MGHRA and CDR2 as YSYEKL. CDR3 bases: TGCGCCAGCAGCCAAGAGCAGGGTCGGAATGGCTACACCTTC. Encoded protein: CASSQEQGRNGYTF.

The V gene is TRBV19, the J gene TRBJ2-5; TRBD1 might be the D (6 bases). Germline values: CDR1 LNHDA, CDR2 SQIVND (reference sequence). The CDR3 runs to 15 residues. Trimming stripped 5 bases from V and 5 bases from J, with 18 bases between. CDR3 region: CASSRQTGEWETQYF. The CDR3 region has the DNA TGTGCCAGTAGTCGTCAGACAGGAGAGTGGGAGACCCAGTACTTC.

The rearrangement joins TRBV18 to TRBJ2-5; 10 nucleotides match TRBD1. J was trimmed by 3 bases and V by 3 bases; bases with no gene match: 7. The CDR3 contains 16 residues. Germline loops: CDR1 KGHSH, CDR2 LQKENI. The CDR3 region is CASSPYSGQGKETQYF. The DNA for the CDR3 is TGTGCCAGCTCACCTTACTCGGGACAGGGGAAAGAGACCCAGTACTTC.

The gene calls are TRBV5-4 and TRBJ2-5; the match to TRBD2 covers 7 bases. This CDR3 has 13 amino acids. V lost 4 bases to trimming and J lost 6 bases; unmatched junction nucleotides: 6. Germline lookup yields CDR1 SGHNT and CDR2 YYREEE (reference sequence). DNA of the CDR3: TGTGCCAGCAGCCGGTGGGGGGGAAAGACCCAGTACTTC. This translates into CASSRWGGKTQYF. The whole variable domain, filled in from reference TRBV5-4 and TRBJ2-5, reads ETGVTQSPTHLIKTRGQQVTLRCSSQSGHNTVSWYQQALGQGPQFIFQYYREEENGRGNFPPRFSGLQFPNYSSELNVNALELDDSALYLCASSRWGGKTQYFGPGTRLLVL.

The genes are TRBV6-5 and TRBJ1-1; 7 nucleotides match TRBD1. The germline V gene has CDR1 MNHEY and CDR2 SVGAGI. The trim removed 6 bases at V and 1 base at J, leaving 8 bases unmatched. CDR3 size: 15 residues. The CDR3 spells CASSTDRRENTEAFF. In DNA, the CDR3 is TGTGCCAGCAGCACGGACAGGCGAGAGAACACTGAAGCTTTCTTT.

In its sample, this clone was seen a few times. The J gene is TRBJ2-7, the V gene TRBV7-2, with TRBD1 matching 10 bases. With 2 bases clipped from V and 5 bases from J, the junction kept 12 bases outside the gene matches. Germline V CDR1 and CDR2: SGHTA, FQGNSA. The CDR3 sequence is 17 residues long. CDR3: CASSLRVGTGVPHEQYF. CDR3 DNA sequence: TGTGCCAGCAGCTTACGGGTTGGGACAGGGGTACCCCACGAGCAGTACTTC. Together with reference TRBV7-2 and TRBJ2-7, the CDR3 gives the full variable domain: GAGVSQSPSNKVTEKGKDVELRCDPISGHTALYWYRQSLGQGLEFLIYFQGNSAPDKSGLPSDRFSAERTGGSVSTLTIQRTQQEDSAVYLCASSLRVGTGVPHEQYFGPGTRLTVT.

This sequence joins TRBV19 and TRBJ2-6; TRBD2 is a possible D gene (7 bases). V was trimmed by 9 bases and J by 4 bases, leaving 16 bases between them. The CDR3 loop spans 15 amino acids. Per the germline V gene, CDR1 is LNHDA and CDR2 is SQIVND (reference sequence). The CDR3 nucleotides are TGTGCCAGCTTATCGGGGGGCGGAGGGGCCAACGTCCTGACTTTC. Translating gives CASLSGGGGANVLTF.

The V gene is TRBV10-3, the J gene TRBJ2-5, with D possibly being TRBD1 (5 bases). In germline, CDR1 is ENHRY, CDR2 SYGVKD. CDR3 length: 13 residues. V was cut by 3 bases and J by 0 bases, with 5 bases left in between. The CDR3 DNA reads as TGTGCCATCAGTGAACAGGACCAAGAGACCCAGTACTTC. The encoded protein is CAISEQDQETQYF.

This clone was observed once. The genes are TRBV7-9 and TRBJ1-5, with D uncertain. CDR3 size: 13 residues. Germline V gene sequence: CDR1 SEHNR, CDR2 FQNEAQ (reference sequence). Deletions cut 4 bases from V and 4 bases from J, with 8 bases between. CDR3 nucleotides: TGTGCCAGCAGCTCTGCCAGAAATCAGCCCCAGCATTTT. Its protein is CASSSARNQPQHF.

The chain couples TRBV28 to TRBJ2-7; D uncertain. Germline CDR1 reads MDHEN; CDR2 reads SYDVKM. With 4 bases removed from V and 2 bases from J, the gap between germline ends came to 6 bases. CDR3 length: 12 amino acids. This CDR3 reads CASSSIPYEQYF. The CDR3 nucleotides are TGTGCCAGCAGTTCTATTCCCTACGAGCAGTACTTC.

This clone was seen once. This chain connects TRBV5-6 to TRBJ2-1; 8 nucleotides match TRBD2. V lost 5 bases and J lost 6; bases outside the gene matches: 10. Germline CDR1 and CDR2: SGHDT and YYEEEE. This CDR3 comprises 15 residues. CDR3 region: CASRVREGLINEQFF. DNA of the CDR3: TGTGCCAGCAGGGTACGGGAGGGCCTGATCAATGAGCAGTTCTTC.